This T cell receptor beta chain stems from a study of early T cells in non-severe SARS-CoV-2 infection. Individually, cDNA molecules had unique molecular identifiers attached to them. Using its own MiXCR run on the 5' RACE reads, TCRdb lists one record per CDR3 protein. This repertoire shows 120,000 or so distinct CDR3 sequences, 10% to 15% found once; its top ten account for about 4%. The CDR3 is 14 amino acids. Germline-derived CDR1 and CDR2 are WNHNN and SYGVQD (reference sequence). V was clipped by 6 bases and J by 2 bases, with 12 bases between them. Regarding this clonotype: Its antigen is not known.

Points from the study as a whole: The matching step, a VDJdb search, favored anti-spike CD8 responses and missed private and CD4 specificities.

The source was whole blood, collected at baseline. This receptor was obtained from an adult who was a healthcare worker with PCR-confirmed SARS-CoV-2 infection or an uninfected control (not recorded which). The V gene is TRBV10-1, the J gene TRBJ2-3; the D gene is possibly TRBD1 (6 bases). In nucleotides, the CDR3 is TGCGCCAGCAGCCACAGGGTGCACACAGATACGCAGTATTTT. Protein sequence: CASSHRVHTDTQYF.